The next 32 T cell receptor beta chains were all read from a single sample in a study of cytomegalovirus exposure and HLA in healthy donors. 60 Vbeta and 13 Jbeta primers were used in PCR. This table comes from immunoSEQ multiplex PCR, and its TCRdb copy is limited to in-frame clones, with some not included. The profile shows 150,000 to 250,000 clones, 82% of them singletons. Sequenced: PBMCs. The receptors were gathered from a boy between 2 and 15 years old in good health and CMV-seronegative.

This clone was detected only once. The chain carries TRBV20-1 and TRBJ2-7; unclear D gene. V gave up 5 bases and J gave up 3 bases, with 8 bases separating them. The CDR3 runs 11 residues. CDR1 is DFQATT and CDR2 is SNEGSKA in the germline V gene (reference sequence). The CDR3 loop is CSAPTHYEQYF. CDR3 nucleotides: TGCAGTGCTCCTACTCACTACGAGCAGTACTTC.

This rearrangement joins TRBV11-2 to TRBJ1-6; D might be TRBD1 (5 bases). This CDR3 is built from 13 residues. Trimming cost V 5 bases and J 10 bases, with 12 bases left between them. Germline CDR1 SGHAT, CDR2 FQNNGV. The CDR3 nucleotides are TGTGCCAGCAGCCCCGGGGGAACCTCACCCCTCCACTTT. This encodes CASSPGGTSPLHF.

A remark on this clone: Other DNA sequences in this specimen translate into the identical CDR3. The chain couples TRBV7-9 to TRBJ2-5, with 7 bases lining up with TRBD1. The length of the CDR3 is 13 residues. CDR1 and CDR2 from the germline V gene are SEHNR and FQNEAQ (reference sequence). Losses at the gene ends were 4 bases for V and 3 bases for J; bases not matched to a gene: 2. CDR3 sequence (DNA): TGTGCCAGCAGCTCTGGGACAGAAGAGACCCAGTACTTC. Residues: CASSSGTEETQYF.

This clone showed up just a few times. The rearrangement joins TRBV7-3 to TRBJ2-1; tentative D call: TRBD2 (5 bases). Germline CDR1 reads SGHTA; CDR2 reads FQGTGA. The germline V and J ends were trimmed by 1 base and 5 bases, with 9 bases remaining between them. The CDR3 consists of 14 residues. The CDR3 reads CASSLIGLNNEQFF. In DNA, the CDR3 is TGTGCCAGCAGCTTAATAGGACTTAACAATGAGCAGTTCTTC.

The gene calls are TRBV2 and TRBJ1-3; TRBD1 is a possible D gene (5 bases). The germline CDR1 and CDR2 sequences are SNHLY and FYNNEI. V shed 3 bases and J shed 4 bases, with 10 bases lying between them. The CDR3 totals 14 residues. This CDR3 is CASSDGQGGNTIYF. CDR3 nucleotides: TGTGCCAGCAGTGACGGCCAGGGAGGAAACACCATATATTTT.

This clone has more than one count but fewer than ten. The CDR3, as DNA: TGCGCCAGCAGCCTACGGGTGTCGGGGTTATCCTACAATGAGCAGTTCTTC. It translates to CASSLRVSGLSYNEQFF. The chain joins TRBV5-1 to TRBJ2-1, with D maybe TRBD2 (5 bases). The CDR3 is 17 amino acids. The V and J ends lost 4 bases and 1 base respectively, with 18 bases between them. Germline loops: CDR1 SGHRS, CDR2 YFSETQ.

The DNA of the CDR3 is TGTGCCAGCAGCTCTAATCCGGGACTAGCCTCCGAGCAGTACTTC. This gives the protein CASSSNPGLASEQYF. J is TRBJ2-7 and V is TRBV5-4; TRBD2 agrees at 9 bases. The CDR3 is made up of 15 amino acids. J gave up 6 bases and V 3 bases, and 10 bases lay outside the gene matches. Looked up from germline, CDR1 is SGHNT and CDR2 is YYREEE (reference sequence).

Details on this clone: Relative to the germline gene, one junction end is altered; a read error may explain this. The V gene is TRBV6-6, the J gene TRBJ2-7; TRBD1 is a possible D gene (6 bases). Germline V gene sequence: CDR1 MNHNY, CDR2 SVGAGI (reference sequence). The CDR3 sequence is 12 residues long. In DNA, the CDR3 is TGTGCCAGCAATGGACAGAATTACGAGCAGCACTTC. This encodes CASNGQNYEQHF.

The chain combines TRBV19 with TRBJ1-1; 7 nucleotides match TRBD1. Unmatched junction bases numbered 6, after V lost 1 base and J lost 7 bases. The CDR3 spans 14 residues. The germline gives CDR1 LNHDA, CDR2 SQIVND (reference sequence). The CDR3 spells CASSIGRTGLEAFF. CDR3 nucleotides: TGTGCCAGTAGTATAGGTAGGACAGGCCTTGAAGCTTTCTTT. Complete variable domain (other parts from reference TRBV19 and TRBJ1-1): DGGITQSPKYLFRKEGQNVTLSCEQNLNHDAMYWYRQDPGQGLRLIYYSQIVNDFQKGDIAEGYSVSREKKESFPLTVTSAQKNPTAFYLCASSIGRTGLEAFFGQGTRLTVV.

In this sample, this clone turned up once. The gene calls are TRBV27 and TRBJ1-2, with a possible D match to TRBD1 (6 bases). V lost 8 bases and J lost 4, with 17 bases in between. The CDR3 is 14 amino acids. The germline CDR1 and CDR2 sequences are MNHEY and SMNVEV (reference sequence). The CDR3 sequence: CASGDQGSVYGYTF. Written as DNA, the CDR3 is TGTGCCAGCGGAGATCAGGGGAGTGTCTATGGCTACACCTTC.

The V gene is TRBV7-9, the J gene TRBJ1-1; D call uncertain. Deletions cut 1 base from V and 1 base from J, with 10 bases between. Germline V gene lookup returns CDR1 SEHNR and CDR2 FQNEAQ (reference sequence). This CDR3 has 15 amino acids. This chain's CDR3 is CASSLGRAENTEAFF. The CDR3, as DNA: TGTGCCAGCAGCTTAGGGCGGGCAGAGAACACTGAAGCTTTCTTT.

The CDR3 coding sequence is TGTGCCACCAGCAGAGCTCCCCTATCAAATTCACCCCTCCACTTT. As protein: CATSRAPLSNSPLHF. The genes are TRBV15 and TRBJ1-6; D gene ambiguous. CDR3 length equals 15 residues. The germline V and J ends were trimmed by 1 base and 7 bases, with 11 bases remaining between them. Per the germline V gene, CDR1 is LNHNV and CDR2 is YYDKDF (reference sequence).

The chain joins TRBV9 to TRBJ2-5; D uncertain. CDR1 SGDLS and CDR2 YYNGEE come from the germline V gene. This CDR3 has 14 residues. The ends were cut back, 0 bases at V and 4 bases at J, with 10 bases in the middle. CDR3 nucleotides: TGTGCCAGCAGCGTAGCTACGAGCTCAGAGACCCAGTACTTC. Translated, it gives CASSVATSSETQYF.

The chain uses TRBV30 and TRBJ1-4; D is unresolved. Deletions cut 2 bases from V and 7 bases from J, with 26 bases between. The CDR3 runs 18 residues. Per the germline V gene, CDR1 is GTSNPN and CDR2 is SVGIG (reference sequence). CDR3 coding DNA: TGTGCCTGGAGTCGTCCCCCCTATTACAGTCCTCGGGGTGAAAAACTGTTTTTT. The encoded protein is CAWSRPPYYSPRGEKLFF.

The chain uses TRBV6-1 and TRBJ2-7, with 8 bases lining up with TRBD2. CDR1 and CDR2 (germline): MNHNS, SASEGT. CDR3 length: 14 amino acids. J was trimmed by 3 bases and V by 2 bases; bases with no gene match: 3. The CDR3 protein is CASSESGLVYEQYF. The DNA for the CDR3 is TGTGCCAGCAGTGAATCGGGACTAGTCTACGAGCAGTACTTC.

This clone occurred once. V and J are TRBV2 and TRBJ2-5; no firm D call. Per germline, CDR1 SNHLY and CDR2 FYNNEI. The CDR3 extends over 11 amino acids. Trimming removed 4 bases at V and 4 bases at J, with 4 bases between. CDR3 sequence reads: CASSGRETQYF. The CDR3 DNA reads TGTGCCAGCAGTGGTAGAGAGACCCAGTACTTC. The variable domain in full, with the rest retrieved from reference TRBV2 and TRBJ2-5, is EPEVTQTPSHQVTQMGQEVILRCVPISNHLYFYWYRQILGQKVEFLVSFYNNEISEKSEIFDDQFSVERPDGSNFTLKIRSTKLEDSAMYFCASSGRETQYFGPGTRLLVL.

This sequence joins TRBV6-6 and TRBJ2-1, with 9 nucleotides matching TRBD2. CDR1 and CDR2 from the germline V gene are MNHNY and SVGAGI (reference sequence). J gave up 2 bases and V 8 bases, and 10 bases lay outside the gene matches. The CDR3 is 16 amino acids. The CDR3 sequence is CASQPASSGAYNEQFF. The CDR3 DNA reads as TGTGCCAGCCAACCGGCATCTAGCGGGGCCTACAATGAGCAGTTCTTC.

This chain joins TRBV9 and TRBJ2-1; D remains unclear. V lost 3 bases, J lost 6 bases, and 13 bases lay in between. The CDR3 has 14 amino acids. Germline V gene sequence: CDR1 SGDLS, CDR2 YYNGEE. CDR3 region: CASSGAQPRNEQFF. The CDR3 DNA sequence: TGTGCCAGCAGCGGGGCACAACCACGCAATGAGCAGTTCTTC.

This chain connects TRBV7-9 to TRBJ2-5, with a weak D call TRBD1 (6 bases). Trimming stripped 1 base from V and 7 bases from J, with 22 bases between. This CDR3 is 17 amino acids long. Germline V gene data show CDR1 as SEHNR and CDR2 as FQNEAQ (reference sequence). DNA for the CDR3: TGTGCCAGCAGCTTAGGGGGGCCACAGGGCTCCGTGTGGACCCAGTACTTC. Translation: CASSLGGPQGSVWTQYF.

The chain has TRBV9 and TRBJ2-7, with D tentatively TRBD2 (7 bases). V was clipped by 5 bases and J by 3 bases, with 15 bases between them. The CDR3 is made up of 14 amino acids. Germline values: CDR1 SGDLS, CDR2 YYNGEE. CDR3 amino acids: CASSLGGGGYEQYF. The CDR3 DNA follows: TGTGCCAGCAGTTTGGGGGGGGGCGGCTACGAGCAGTACTTC.

The CDR3 spells CASSHNRVLETQYF. DNA for the CDR3: TGTGCCAGCAGCCATAACAGGGTACTAGAGACCCAGTACTTC. The rearrangement uses TRBV7-2 and TRBJ2-5; perhaps TRBD1 as D (6 bases). Per the germline V gene, CDR1 is SGHTA and CDR2 is FQGNSA. The ends were cut back, 5 bases at V and 4 bases at J, with 14 bases in the middle. There are 14 residues in the CDR3.

The CDR3 protein is CASSRIRDSHYGYTF. Written as DNA, the CDR3 is TGTGCCAGCAGCCGGATACGGGACAGTCACTATGGCTACACCTTC. This chain connects TRBV11-2 to TRBJ1-2; 7 bases align to TRBD1. J lost 3 bases, V lost 5 bases, and 9 bases had no gene match. Germline CDR1 is SGHAT and CDR2 is FQNNGV. The length of the CDR3 is 15 residues.

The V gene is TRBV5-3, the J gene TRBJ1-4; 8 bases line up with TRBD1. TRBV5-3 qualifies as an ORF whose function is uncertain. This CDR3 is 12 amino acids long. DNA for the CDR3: TGTGCTATAGACAGGGGTTGTGAAAAACTGTTTTTT. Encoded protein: CAIDRGCEKLFF.

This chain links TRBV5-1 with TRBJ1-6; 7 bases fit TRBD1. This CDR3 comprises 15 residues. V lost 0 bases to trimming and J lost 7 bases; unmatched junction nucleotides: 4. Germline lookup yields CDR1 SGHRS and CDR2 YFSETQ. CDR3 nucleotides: TGCGCCAGCAGCTTGGGTGCAGGGGGGAATTCACCCCTCCACTTT. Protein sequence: CASSLGAGGNSPLHF.

The CDR3 DNA reads TGTGCCAGCAGCTTAGGAGCGGGGCAAGAGACCCAGTACTTC. Protein product: CASSLGAGQETQYF. The chain uses TRBV11-2 and TRBJ2-5, with TRBD2 matching 7 bases. There are 14 residues in the CDR3. V dropped 1 base and J dropped 2; count of bases not matched to a gene: 1. In germline, CDR1 is SGHAT, CDR2 FQNNGV.

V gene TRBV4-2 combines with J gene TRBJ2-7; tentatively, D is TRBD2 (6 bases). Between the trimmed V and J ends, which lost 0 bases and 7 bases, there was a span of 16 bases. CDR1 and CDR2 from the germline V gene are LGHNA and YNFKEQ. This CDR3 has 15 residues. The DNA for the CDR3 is TGTGCCAGCAGCCAAGATGGGTGGTCGGGGGTTGAGCAGTACTTC. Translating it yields CASSQDGWSGVEQYF.

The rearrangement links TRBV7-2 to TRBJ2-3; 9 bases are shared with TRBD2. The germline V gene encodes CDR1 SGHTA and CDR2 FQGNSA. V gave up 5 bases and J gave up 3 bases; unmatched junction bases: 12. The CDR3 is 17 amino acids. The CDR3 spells CASSNARGGVATDTQYF. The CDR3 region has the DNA TGTGCCAGCAGCAACGCGCGGGGGGGGGTGGCTACAGATACGCAGTATTTT.

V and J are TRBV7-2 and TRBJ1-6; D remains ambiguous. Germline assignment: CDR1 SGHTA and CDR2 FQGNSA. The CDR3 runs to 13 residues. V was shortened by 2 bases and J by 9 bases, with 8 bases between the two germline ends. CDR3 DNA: TGTGCCAGCAGCTTAATGTCTTTTTCACCCCTCCACTTT. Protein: CASSLMSFSPLHF. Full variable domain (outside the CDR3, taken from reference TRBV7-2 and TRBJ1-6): GAGVSQSPSNKVTEKGKDVELRCDPISGHTALYWYRQSLGQGLEFLIYFQGNSAPDKSGLPSDRFSAERTGGSVSTLTIQRTQQEDSAVYLCASSLMSFSPLHFGNGTRLTVT.

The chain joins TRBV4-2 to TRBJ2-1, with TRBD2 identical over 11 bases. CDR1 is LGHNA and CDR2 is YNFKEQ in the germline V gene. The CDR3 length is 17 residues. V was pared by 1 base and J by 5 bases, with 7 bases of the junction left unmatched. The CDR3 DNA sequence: TGTGCCAGCAGCCAAGGGAGCGTAGCGGGGGGGAACAATGAGCAGTTCTTC. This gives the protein CASSQGSVAGGNNEQFF.

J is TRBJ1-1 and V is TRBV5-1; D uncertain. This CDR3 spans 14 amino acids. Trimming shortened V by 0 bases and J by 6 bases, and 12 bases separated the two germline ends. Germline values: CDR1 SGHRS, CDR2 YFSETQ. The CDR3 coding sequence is TGCGCCAGCAGCTTGGGATCCCTCGAGGCTGAAGCTTTCTTT. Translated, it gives CASSLGSLEAEAFF.

The CDR3 here is CAISEKTSGPSTDTQYF. The CDR3 DNA sequence: TGTGCCATCAGTGAGAAGACTAGCGGGCCGTCCACAGATACGCAGTATTTT. V usage is TRBV10-3 and J usage is TRBJ2-3, with 10 positions matching TRBD2. The CDR3 consists of 17 residues. V shed 2 bases, J shed 2 bases, and the junction held 7 bases outside the gene matches. Germline V lookup: CDR1 ENHRY, CDR2 SYGVKD.

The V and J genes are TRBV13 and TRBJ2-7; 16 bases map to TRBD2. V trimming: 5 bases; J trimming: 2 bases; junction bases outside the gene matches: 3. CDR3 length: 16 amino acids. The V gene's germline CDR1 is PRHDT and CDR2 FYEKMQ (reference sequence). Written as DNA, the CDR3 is TGTGCCAGCAGCCCGGGACTAGCGGGGGGGCCCTACGAGCAGTACTTC. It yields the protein CASSPGLAGGPYEQYF. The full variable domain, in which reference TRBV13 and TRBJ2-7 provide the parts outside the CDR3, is AAGVIQSPRHLIKEKRETATLKCYPIPRHDTVYWYQQGPGQDPQFLISFYEKMQSDKGSIPDRFSAQQFSDYHSELNMSSLELGDSALYFCASSPGLAGGPYEQYFGPGTRLTVT.